This T cell receptor (beta chain) appears in the sequencing data of a study of blood T cells in healthy people across ages. The authors ran a second PCR of about 6 to 12 cycles using a sample-barcoded 5' primer and a J-beta primer mix. Each sample yielded at least 3 million CDR3-containing paired-end reads. TCRdb reanalysed the 5' RACE reads using MiXCR and keeps one entry per CDR3 protein. The sample has approximately 830,000 distinct CDR3 sequences; 62% are singletons. For this clonotype: One end of the junction does not line up with germline, which may come from a read error.

CDR1 is LNHNV, CDR2 YYDKDF, per germline (reference sequence). The CDR3 length is 12 residues. The sequencing input was blood. The chain employs TRBV15 and TRBJ2-3; D is unresolved. This sequence originates from a young man in good health. CDR3 protein: CTTSRNVDTQYF. The DNA for the CDR3 is TGTACCACCAGCAGGAACGTAGATACGCAGTATTTT.